The 5 T cell receptor beta chains given below trace back to one sample, sequenced in a study of patients and donors after allogeneic stem cell transplantation. TCRdb independently ran MiXCR on the RT-PCR reads; one entry per CDR3 protein. The sample lists roughly 180,000 distinct CDR3 sequences; 41% were seen once. The sequenced material came from blood, either unsorted or a sorted T cell fraction (not recorded which). All receptors come from a human donor who was either an allogeneic HSCT recipient or a stem cell or donor lymphocyte infusion donor (not recorded which). It is not recorded whose cells these are; they may come from a transplant donor.

This clonotype occurred a few times. The chain carries TRBV9 and TRBJ1-3; D is undetermined. The germline V gene encodes CDR1 SGDLS and CDR2 YYNGEE. The CDR3 sequence is 15 residues long. V was cut by 0 bases and J by 0 bases, with 7 bases left in between. CDR3 in DNA: TGTGCCAGCAGCGTAGGACCGAGCTCTGGAAACACCATATATTTT. This translates into CASSVGPSSGNTIYF.

The CDR3 sequence: CASGGQDNTGELFF. The CDR3 DNA sequence: TGTGCCAGCGGGGGACAGGATAACACCGGGGAGCTGTTTTTT. The chain recombines TRBV7-9 with TRBJ2-2, with 8 bases identical to TRBD1. V was pared by 8 bases and J by 2 bases, with 4 bases of the junction left unmatched. Germline CDR1 reads SEHNR; CDR2 reads FQNEAQ (reference sequence). The CDR3 contains 14 residues.

The chain joins TRBV12-3 or TRBV12-4 to TRBJ1-6; D unclear. V gave up 5 bases and J gave up 7 bases, with 12 bases separating them. This CDR3 region has 14 residues. The CDR3 DNA is TGTGCCAGCAGTGCCTGGACGGTCAATTCACCCCTCCACTTT. Translated: CASSAWTVNSPLHF.

This sequence joins TRBV4-3 and TRBJ2-2; TRBD2 matches at 9 bases. The CDR3 consists of 17 residues. Germline loops: CDR1 LGHNA, CDR2 YSLEER. J gave up 4 bases and V 2 bases, and 8 bases lay outside the gene matches. This CDR3 reads CASSQTAGGPGTGELFF. The CDR3 nucleotides read TGCGCCAGCAGCCAAACAGCGGGAGGACCGGGCACCGGGGAGCTGTTTTTT.

This clonotype was counted a few times. The J gene is TRBJ1-1, the V gene TRBV5-1, with D perhaps TRBD1 (5 bases). This CDR3 is built from 13 residues. Germline CDR1 is SGHRS and CDR2 is YFSETQ. V was trimmed by 4 bases and J by 1 base, leaving 8 bases between them. The CDR3 spells CASSTGTNTEAFF. Here the CDR3 DNA reads TGCGCCAGCAGCACGGGGACGAACACTGAAGCTTTCTTT. Using reference TRBV5-1 and TRBJ1-1 for the parts outside the CDR3, the full variable domain is KAGVTQTPRYLIKTRGQQVTLSCSPISGHRSVSWYQQTPGQGLQFLFEYFSETQRNKGNFPGRFSGRQFSNSRSEMNVSTLELGDSALYLCASSTGTNTEAFFGQGTRLTVV.